This paragraph reports one TCR beta chain. The target antigen is unknown. This record belongs to a study of cytomegalovirus exposure and HLA in healthy donors. Germline values: CDR1 SGHNT, CDR2 YENEEA. The CDR3 contains 14 residues. J gave up 5 bases and V 5 bases, and 6 bases lay outside the gene matches. When sampled, the donors appeared nominally healthy, though they likely had unrecorded immune exposures. It was with 60 Vbeta and 13 Jbeta primers that the PCR ran. Method: immunoSEQ multiplex PCR; TCRdb's copy keeps in-frame clones and lacks some. Of 100,000 to 120,000 clones in the sample, under 85% were seen once. Overall study results and limits: What a later analysis reportedly showed was that an Asian-associated ancestry cluster had fewer N-insertions than the approximately 670-donor mean. Sequencing artifact likely explains a cluster of highly shared sequence variants.

The chain links TRBV11-3 to TRBJ2-1; TRBD1 aligns across 7 bases. The material sequenced was PBMCs. This TCR derives from a man aged 25-45 years in good health and CMV-seropositive. The CDR3 DNA sequence: TGTGCCAGCAGCCTACAGGGGTATAACAATGAGCAGTTCTTC. This gives the protein CASSLQGYNNEQFF.